This T cell receptor (beta chain) originates from a study of T-cell reconstitution after alpha-beta-depleted transplantation in children. Study-wide results and limits: In patients about two months after transplant, alpha-beta T cells reportedly arose from several hundred expanded graft clones. Some patients' high day-60 TCRbeta diversity was attributed to recipient cells surviving conditioning. Newly produced T cells mostly accounted for T-cell counts and diversity one year post-transplant.

During its preparation, the TCRbeta library received unique molecular identifiers. MiXCR, applied by TCRdb to the PCR reads, yields one record per CDR3 protein. This table holds about 440,000 distinct CDR3 sequences, over 40% found once. The CDR3 sequence is 16 residues long. The V end lost 2 bases, the J end lost 3 bases, and 14 bases lay between the germline ends. Germline CDR1 and CDR2: SGHVS and FQNEAQ. Turning to this clonotype: Its specificity is not known.

The receptor comes from a girl aged 2-15 years with aplastic anemia, due to receive a stem cell transplant. The sequenced sample was PBMCs, obtained before TCRalphabeta/CD19-depleted stem cell transplant. This chain uses TRBV7-8 with TRBJ2-1; perhaps TRBD2 as D (5 bases). CDR3 sequence reads: CASSLLLTGNYNEQFF. DNA of the CDR3: TGTGCCAGCAGCTTACTCCTGACGGGGAACTACAATGAGCAGTTCTTC. The full variable domain, in which reference TRBV7-8 and TRBJ2-1 provide the parts outside the CDR3, is GAGVSQSPRYKVAKRGQDVALRCDPISGHVSLFWYQQALGQGPEFLTYFQNEAQLDKSGLPSDRFFAERPEGSVSTLKIQRTQQEDSAVYLCASSLLLTGNYNEQFFGPGTRLTVL.